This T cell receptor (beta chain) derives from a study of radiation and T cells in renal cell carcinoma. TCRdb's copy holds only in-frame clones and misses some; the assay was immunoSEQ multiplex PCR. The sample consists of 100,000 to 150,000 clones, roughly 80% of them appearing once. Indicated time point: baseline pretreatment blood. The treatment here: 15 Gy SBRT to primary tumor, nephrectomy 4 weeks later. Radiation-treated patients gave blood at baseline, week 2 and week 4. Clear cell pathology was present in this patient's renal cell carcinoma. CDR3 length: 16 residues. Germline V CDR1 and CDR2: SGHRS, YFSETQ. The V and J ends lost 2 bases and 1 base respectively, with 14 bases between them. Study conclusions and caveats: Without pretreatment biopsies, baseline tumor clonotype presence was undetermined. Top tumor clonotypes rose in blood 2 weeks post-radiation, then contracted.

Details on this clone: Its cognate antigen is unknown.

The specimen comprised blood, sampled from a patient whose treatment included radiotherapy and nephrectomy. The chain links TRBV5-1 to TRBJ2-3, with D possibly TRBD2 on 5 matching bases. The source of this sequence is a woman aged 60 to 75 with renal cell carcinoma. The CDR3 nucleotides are TGCGCCAGCAGCTTCGGGGTACATATTCGCACAGATACGCAGTATTTT. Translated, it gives CASSFGVHIRTDTQYF.